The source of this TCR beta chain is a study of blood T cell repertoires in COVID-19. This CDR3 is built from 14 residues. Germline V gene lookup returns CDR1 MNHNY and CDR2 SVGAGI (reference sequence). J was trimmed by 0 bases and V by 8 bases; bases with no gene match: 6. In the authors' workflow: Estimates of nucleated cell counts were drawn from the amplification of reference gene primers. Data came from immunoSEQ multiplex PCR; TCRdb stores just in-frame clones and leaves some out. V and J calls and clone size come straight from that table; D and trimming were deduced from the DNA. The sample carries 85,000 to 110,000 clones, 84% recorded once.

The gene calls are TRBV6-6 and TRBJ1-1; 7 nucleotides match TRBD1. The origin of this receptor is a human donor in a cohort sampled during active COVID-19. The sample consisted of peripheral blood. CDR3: CASGNGQVNTEAFF. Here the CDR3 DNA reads TGTGCCAGCGGAAATGGACAGGTGAACACTGAAGCTTTCTTT.